This TCR beta chain is drawn from a study of cytomegalovirus exposure and HLA in healthy donors. On this clone itself: An end of the junction does not agree with germline; a read error may underlie this.

The PCR had 60 Vbeta and 13 Jbeta primers. Only in-frame clones appear in the TCRdb table, and some are missing; sequencing was by immunoSEQ multiplex PCR. The sample consists of hundreds of thousands of clones, 70% to 85% of them appearing once. Germline assignment: CDR1 SGHRS and CDR2 YFSETQ. The CDR3 runs to 14 residues. The sample was PBMCs. The chain couples TRBV5-1 to TRBJ1-1; 7 nucleotides agree with TRBD1. The TCR was taken from a woman aged 35 to 49 in good health and CMV-seronegative. CDR3 region: CASSWRGPNAEAFF. CDR3 nucleotide sequence: TGCGCCAGCAGCTGGAGGGGGCCGAACGCTGAAGCTTTCTTT. Using reference TRBV5-1 and TRBJ1-1 for the parts outside the CDR3, the full variable domain is KAGVTQTPRYLIKTRGQQVTLSCSPISGHRSVSWYQQTPGQGLQFLFEYFSETQRNKGNFPGRFSGRQFSNSRSEMNVSTLELGDSALYLCASSWRGPNAEAFFGQGTRLTVV.